Included here is one T cell receptor beta chain sequence, with context. This sample is part of a study of Ad26.COV2.S vaccination and SARS-CoV-2 variants. The V end was cut by 4 bases, the J end by 1 base, with 12 bases between. Germline-derived CDR1 and CDR2 are SQVTM and ANQGSEA. The CDR3 contains 14 residues. Treatment indicated: over 15 received Ad26.COV2.S at low or high dose, single or two shots; a few received placebo; per-sample allocation not given. The samples date from day 63 after the first vaccine or placebo injection. The repertoire was sequenced with immunoSEQ multiplex PCR; TCRdb's copy has only in-frame clones and lacks some. The table has 300,000 to 500,000 clones, about 85% seen once.

The specimen was peripheral blood, collected in a trial of Ad26.COV2.S vaccine versus placebo. The rearrangement links TRBV29-1 to TRBJ2-3; the D gene is possibly TRBD2 (5 bases). The source is a person between 18 and 59 years old who received the Ad26.COV2.S COVID-19 vaccine or a placebo. Here the CDR3 reads CSVGSAERTDTQYF. DNA of the CDR3: TGCAGCGTTGGTAGCGCAGAACGCACAGATACGCAGTATTTT.